The present entry profiles one TCR beta chain with its context. These data are taken from a study of shared T cell receptors in the human thymus. The ends were cut back, 0 bases at V and 1 base at J, with 8 bases in the middle. This CDR3 has 14 residues. Germline V gives CDR1 SGDLS, CDR2 YYNGEE. The table came from immunoSEQ multiplex PCR; TCRdb's copy has only in-frame clones and leaves some out. Of hundreds of thousands of clones in the sample, around 78% were seen once. The same specimen was also included in a second study, on human thymus T cells. That paper adds: Thymic material originated from resections removed in the course of corrective heart surgery. In unrelated individuals, thymic repertoires overlapped highly, according to related research.

V usage is TRBV9 and J usage is TRBJ2-7, with a possible D match to TRBD1 (6 bases). This receptor was taken from a boy in the first two years of life with a congenital heart defect. The source material was thymocytes. The CDR3 coding sequence is TGTGCCAGCAGCGTAGCTACAGGGTCCTACGAGCAGTACTTC. As protein: CASSVATGSYEQYF.